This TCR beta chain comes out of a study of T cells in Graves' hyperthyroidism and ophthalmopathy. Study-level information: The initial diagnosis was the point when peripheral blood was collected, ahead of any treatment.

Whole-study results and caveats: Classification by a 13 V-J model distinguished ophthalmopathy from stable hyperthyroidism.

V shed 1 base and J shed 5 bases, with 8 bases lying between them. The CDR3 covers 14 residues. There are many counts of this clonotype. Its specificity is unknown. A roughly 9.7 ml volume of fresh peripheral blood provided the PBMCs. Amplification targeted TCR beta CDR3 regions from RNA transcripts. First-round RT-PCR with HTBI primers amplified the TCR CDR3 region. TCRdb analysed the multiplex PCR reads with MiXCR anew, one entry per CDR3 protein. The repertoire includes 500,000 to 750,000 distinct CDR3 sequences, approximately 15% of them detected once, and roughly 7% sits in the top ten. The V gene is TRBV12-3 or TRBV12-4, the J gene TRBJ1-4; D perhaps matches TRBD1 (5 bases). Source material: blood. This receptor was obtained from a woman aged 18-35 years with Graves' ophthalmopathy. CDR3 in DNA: TGTGCCAGCAGTTTAGGGAACAGGAATGAAAAACTGTTTTTT. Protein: CASSLGNRNEKLFF.